The following is a T cell receptor beta chain sequence with its context. The data originate from a study of blood T cell repertoires in COVID-19. Whole-study context: The United States, Italy and Spain provided the acute and convalescent COVID-19 samples.

Seattle participants joined during active infection and were tracked over time. TCRdb keeps only in-frame clones here, not all; method: immunoSEQ multiplex PCR. The sample has tens of thousands of clones, nearly 90% seen once. Germline assignment: CDR1 SQVTM and CDR2 ANQGSEA. Deletions cut 6 bases from V and 0 bases from J, with 21 bases between. The CDR3 has 16 amino acids. Sample: peripheral blood. This sequence was found in a woman aged 60-75 years with COVID-19, enrolled during active disease. This chain links TRBV29-1 with TRBJ2-7, with a possible D match to TRBD1 (6 bases). The CDR3 sequence: CSVSTGPPFSSYEQYF. The CDR3 DNA reads TGCAGCGTCTCGACAGGTCCGCCCTTTAGCTCCTACGAGCAGTACTTC.